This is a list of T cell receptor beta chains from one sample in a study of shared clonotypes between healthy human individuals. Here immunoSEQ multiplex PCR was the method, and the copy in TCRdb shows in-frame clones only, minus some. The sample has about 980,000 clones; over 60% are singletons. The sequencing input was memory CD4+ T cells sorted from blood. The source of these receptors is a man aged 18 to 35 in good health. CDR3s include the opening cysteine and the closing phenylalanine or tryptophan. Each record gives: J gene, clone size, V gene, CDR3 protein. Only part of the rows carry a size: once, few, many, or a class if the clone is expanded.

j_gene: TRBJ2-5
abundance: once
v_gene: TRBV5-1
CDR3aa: CASSLVGGEVQETQYF

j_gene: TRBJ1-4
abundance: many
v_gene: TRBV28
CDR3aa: CASSPRVKSSLWEKLFF

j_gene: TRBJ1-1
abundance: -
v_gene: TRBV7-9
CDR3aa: CASSWGQFNTEAFF

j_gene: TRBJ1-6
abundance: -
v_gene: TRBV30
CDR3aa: CAWSFLRTDNSPLHF

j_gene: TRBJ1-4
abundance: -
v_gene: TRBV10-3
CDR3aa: CAISQNQGDRLFF

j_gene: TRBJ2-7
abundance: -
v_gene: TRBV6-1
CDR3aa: CASRTGQFSHEQYF

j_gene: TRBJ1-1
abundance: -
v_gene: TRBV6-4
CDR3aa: CASSDTMHTEAFF

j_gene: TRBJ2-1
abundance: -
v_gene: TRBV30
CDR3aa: CAWSVRSGGLYNEQFF

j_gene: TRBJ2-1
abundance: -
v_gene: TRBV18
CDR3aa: CASSWGSSYNEQFF

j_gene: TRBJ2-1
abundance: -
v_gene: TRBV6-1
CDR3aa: CASSEMPGGTGPYNEQFF

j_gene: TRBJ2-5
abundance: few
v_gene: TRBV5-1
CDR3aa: CASSLGALSSGGETQYF

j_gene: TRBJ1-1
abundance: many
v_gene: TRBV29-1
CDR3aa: CSAQQGNTEAFF

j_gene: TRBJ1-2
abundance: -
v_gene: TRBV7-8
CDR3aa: CASSDNLGVYGYTF

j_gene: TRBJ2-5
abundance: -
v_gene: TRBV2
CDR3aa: CAGRRTSGSGETQYF

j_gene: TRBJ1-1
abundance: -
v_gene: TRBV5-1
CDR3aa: CASSLGTGVNTEAFF

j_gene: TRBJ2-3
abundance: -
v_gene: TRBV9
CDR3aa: CASSVELAAGADTQYF

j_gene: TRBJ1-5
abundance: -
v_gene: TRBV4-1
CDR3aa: CASSLTVGSSNQPQHF

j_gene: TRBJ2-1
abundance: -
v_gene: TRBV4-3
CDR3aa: CASSQVQGSYNEQFF

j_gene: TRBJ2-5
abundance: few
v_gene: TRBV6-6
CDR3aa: CASSLGLGGETQYF

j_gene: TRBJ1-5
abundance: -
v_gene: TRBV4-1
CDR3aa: CASSQDSDYSNQPQHF

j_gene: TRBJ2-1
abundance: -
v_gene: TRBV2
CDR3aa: CASSGTGSSYNEQFF

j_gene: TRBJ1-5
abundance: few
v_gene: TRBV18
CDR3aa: CASSPAGGNNQPQHF

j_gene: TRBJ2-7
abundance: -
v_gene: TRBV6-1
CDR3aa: CASSEPQGPYEQYF

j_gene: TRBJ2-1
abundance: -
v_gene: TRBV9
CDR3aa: CASSVDRGEQFF

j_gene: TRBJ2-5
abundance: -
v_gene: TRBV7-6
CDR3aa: CASATSGKAETQYF

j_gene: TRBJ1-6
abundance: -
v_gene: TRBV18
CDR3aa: CASSPTGQGYNSPLHF

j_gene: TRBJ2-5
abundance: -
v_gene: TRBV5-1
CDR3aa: CASSLVTGGPETQYF

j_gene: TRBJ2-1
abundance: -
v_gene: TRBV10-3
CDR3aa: CAIRAGGPDEQFF

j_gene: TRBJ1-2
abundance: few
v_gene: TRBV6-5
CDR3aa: CASSWTGGGYGYTF

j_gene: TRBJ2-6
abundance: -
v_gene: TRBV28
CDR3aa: CASSLWGTGANVLTF

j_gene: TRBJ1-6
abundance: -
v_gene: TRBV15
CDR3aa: CATSRDRAGKSPLHF

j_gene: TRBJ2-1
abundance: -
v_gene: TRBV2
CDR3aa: CASSVQRGLYNEQFF

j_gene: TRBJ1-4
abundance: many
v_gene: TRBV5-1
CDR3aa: CASSFQGTNEKLFF

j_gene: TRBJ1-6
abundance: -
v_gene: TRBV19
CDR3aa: CASSGALSYNSPLHF

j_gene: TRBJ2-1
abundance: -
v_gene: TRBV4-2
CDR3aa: CASSQDGNGGAAYNEQFF

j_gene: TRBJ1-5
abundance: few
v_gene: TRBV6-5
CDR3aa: CASRATGTQDRPQHF

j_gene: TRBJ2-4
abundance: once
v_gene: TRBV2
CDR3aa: CASLVRGLDSVIQYF

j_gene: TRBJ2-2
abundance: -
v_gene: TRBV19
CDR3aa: CASRPAGISTGELFF

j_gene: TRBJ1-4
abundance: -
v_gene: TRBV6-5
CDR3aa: CASRGTATTNEKLFF

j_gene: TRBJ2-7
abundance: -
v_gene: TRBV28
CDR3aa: CASSLGAYEQYF

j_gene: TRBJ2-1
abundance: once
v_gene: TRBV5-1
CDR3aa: CASSPGQTLDEQFF

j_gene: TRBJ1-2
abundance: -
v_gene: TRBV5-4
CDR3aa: CASSSGTLYGYTF

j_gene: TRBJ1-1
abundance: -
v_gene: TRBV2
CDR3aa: CASSAATSNTEAFF

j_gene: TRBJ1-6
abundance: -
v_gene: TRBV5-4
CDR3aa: CASRRGQGVDNSPLHF

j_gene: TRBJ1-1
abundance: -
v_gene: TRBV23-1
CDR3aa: CASSHAHLQGKNTEAFF

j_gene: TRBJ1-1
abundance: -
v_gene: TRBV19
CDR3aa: CASSRDRGGNTEAFF

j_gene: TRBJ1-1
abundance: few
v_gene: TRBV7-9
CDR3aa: CASSPLGKGQGATEAFF

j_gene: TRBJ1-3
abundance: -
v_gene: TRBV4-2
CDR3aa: CASSQEYNTIYF

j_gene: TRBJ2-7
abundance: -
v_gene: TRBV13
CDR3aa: CASSSPTGGPMYYEQYF

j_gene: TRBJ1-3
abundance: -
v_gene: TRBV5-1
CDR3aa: CASSLDGVSGNTIYF

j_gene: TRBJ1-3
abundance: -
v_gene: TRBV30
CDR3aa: CALTRGNTIYF

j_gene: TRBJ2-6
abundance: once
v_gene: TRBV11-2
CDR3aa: CASSLDETGTGANVLTF

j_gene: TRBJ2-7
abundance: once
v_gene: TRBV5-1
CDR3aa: CASSLNRGLVYEQYF

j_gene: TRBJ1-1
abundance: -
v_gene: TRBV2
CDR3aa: CASSVDKNTEAFF

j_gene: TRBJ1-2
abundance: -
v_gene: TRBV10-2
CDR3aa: CASSEGAGVNYGYTF

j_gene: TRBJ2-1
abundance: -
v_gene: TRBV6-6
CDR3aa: CASEPGQGAYNEQFF

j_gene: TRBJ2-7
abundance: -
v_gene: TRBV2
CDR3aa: CASTLSSYEQYF

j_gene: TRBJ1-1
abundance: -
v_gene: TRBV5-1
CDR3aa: CASSKITGQGAQNTEAFF

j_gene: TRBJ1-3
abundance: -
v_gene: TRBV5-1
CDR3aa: CASSWMTGGGNTIYF